This T cell receptor beta chain appears in the sequencing data of a study of graft-versus-host responses after intestinal transplantation. On the study more broadly: Isolated intestinal, liver-intestinal, or multivisceral transplants were what recipients had. Anti-thymocyte globulin was used for induction in all recipients, who then took tacrolimus and steroids for roughly three years. Study findings and constraints: Those patients showing graft-donor T cell macrochimerism displayed high graft-versus-host to host-versus-graft clonal ratios in allografts. Recipient marrow harbored GvH clones, some of which surfaced first in ileum or blood.

Trimming cost V 4 bases and J 7 bases, with 14 bases left between them. Germline CDR1 is MNHEY and CDR2 is SMNVEV (reference sequence). The CDR3 has 14 amino acids. Here immunoSEQ multiplex PCR was the method, and the copy in TCRdb shows in-frame clones only, minus some. The sample lists 18,000 or so clones; approximately 95% were seen once. In the case of this clone: Its antigen is currently unknown.

The rearrangement uses TRBV27 and TRBJ1-5; TRBD1 is a possible D gene (6 bases). This clonotype was sampled from a human patient who received an intestinal transplant, so some T cells may come from the graft donor. This specimen was PBMCs, taken 23 days after intestinal transplant. DNA of the CDR3: TGTGCCAGCAGTTCACAGGGTGGATTCCAGCCCCAGCATTTT. This sequence encodes CASSSQGGFQPQHF.